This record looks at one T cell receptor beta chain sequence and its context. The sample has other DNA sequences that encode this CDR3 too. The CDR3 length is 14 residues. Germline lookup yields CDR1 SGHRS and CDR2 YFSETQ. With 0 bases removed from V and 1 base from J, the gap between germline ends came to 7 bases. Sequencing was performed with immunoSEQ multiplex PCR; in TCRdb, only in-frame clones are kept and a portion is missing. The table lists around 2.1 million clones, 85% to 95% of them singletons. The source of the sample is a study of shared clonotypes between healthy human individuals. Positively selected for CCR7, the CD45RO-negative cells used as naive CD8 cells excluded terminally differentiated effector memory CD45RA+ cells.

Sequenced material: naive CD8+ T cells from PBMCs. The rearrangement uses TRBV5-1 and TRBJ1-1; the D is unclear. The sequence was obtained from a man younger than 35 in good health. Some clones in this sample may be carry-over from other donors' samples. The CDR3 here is CASSLDSQNTEAFF. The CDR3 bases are TGCGCCAGCAGCTTGGACAGTCAGAACACTGAAGCTTTCTTT.